Listed here are 27 T cell receptor beta chains from one sample, sequenced in a study of shared clonotypes between healthy human individuals. Sequencing was performed with immunoSEQ multiplex PCR; in TCRdb, only in-frame clones are kept and a portion is missing. The table has 1,400,000 or so clones, approximately 98.5% seen once. Sequencing was carried out using naive CD4+ T cells sorted from blood. Subset: CD45RA+ positively selected. The origin of the receptors is a man under 40 in good health.

The chain has TRBV7-9 and TRBJ2-1; 7 bases agree with TRBD2. Losses at the gene ends were 5 bases for V and 0 bases for J; bases not matched to a gene: 10. The CDR3 spans 17 residues. CDR1 and CDR2 (germline): SEHNR, FQNEAQ (reference sequence). The CDR3 nucleotides are TGTGCCAGCAGCCCTGGACGGGGACTACGCTCCTACAATGAGCAGTTCTTC. Protein: CASSPGRGLRSYNEQFF.

The chain is built from TRBV5-1 and TRBJ1-4; D gene unclear. V was trimmed by 4 bases and J by 4 bases, leaving 8 bases between them. The CDR3 covers 13 residues. Germline V CDR1 and CDR2: SGHRS, YFSETQ. Here the CDR3 reads CASSTAINEKLFF. The DNA of the CDR3 is TGCGCCAGCAGCACCGCCATTAATGAAAAACTGTTTTTT.

This clone is a singleton in its sample. The sample holds other DNA sequences that translate to the same CDR3. The rearrangement joins TRBV6-5 to TRBJ1-1; 9 bases are a match to TRBD1. In germline, CDR1 is MNHEY, CDR2 SVGAGI. The CDR3 has 13 amino acids. The V and J ends lost 7 bases and 4 bases, in that order; junction bases with no gene match: 4. The CDR3 nucleotides read TGTGCCAGCACTATGACAGGGGGCACTGAAGCTTTCTTT. Translated, it gives CASTMTGGTEAFF.

V and J are TRBV29-1 and TRBJ2-3; maybe TRBD2 (5 bases). This CDR3 region has 13 residues. V dropped 6 bases and J dropped 4 bases, with 14 bases sitting between them. Germline V CDR1 and CDR2: SQVTM, ANQGSEA. CDR3 loop: CSVITKLADTQYF. For the CDR3, the DNA is TGCAGCGTGATAACCAAACTAGCAGATACGCAGTATTTT.

This clone is a singleton in its sample. This chain connects TRBV7-9 to TRBJ1-2; D uncertain. V was trimmed by 0 bases and J by 3 bases, leaving 5 bases between them. The germline V gene encodes CDR1 SEHNR and CDR2 FQNEAQ (reference sequence). The CDR3 is 13 amino acids. CDR3 DNA: TGTGCCAGCAGCTTAGCGGTTCACTATGGCTACACCTTC. It specifies CASSLAVHYGYTF. Combining the CDR3 with reference TRBV7-9 and TRBJ1-2 gives the whole variable domain DTGVSQNPRHKITKRGQNVTFRCDPISEHNRLYWYRQTLGQGPEFLTYFQNEAQLEKSRLLSDRFSAERPKGSFSTLEIQRTEQGDSAMYLCASSLAVHYGYTFGSGTRLTVV.

This clone appeared once. The chain joins TRBV4-3 to TRBJ2-5; D is unclear. Between the trimmed V and J ends, which lost 0 bases and 3 bases, there was a span of 11 bases. The CDR3 runs to 15 residues. Germline V gene data show CDR1 as LGHNA and CDR2 as YSLEER. The CDR3 region is CASSQDPTRKETQYF. The CDR3 DNA is TGCGCCAGCAGCCAAGACCCGACAAGGAAAGAGACCCAGTACTTC.

This clone was detected once. Other DNA sequences within the sample encode an identical CDR3. V usage is TRBV9 and J usage is TRBJ2-3; D unclear. This CDR3 is built from 12 residues. The V gene lost 4 bases and the J gene lost 6 bases, with 9 bases spanning the gap. The germline gives CDR1 SGDLS, CDR2 YYNGEE. The CDR3 sequence: CASSPLEDTQYF. The CDR3 nucleotides are TGTGCCAGCAGCCCTCTTGAGGATACGCAGTATTTT. Full variable domain (rest looked up from reference TRBV9 and TRBJ2-3): DSGVTQTPKHLITATGQRVTLRCSPRSGDLSVYWYQQSLDQGLQFLIQYYNGEERAKGNILERFSAQQFPDLHSELNLSSLELGDSALYFCASSPLEDTQYFGPGTRLTVL.

This clone was seen once. The rearrangement uses TRBV5-4 and TRBJ1-2, with a possible D match to TRBD1 (5 bases). This CDR3 comprises 15 residues. Germline loops: CDR1 SGHNT, CDR2 YYREEE (reference sequence). The V end was cut by 4 bases, the J end by 2 bases, with 15 bases between. CDR3 DNA sequence: TGTGCCAGCAGCCCGGATGGGGGATTAAACTATGGCTACACCTTC. Its protein is CASSPDGGLNYGYTF.

A note on this clone: Other DNA sequences within the sample encode an identical CDR3. V is TRBV5-1 and J is TRBJ2-7; tentative D call: TRBD2 (5 bases). Germline values: CDR1 SGHRS, CDR2 YFSETQ. Between the trimmed V and J ends, which lost 5 bases and 3 bases, there was a span of 12 bases. This CDR3 comprises 13 residues. CDR3 nucleotide sequence: TGCGCCAGCAGTGAGGGTTCCTACTACGAGCAGTACTTC. Its translation is CASSEGSYYEQYF.

The chain couples TRBV19 to TRBJ2-3, with 15 bases lining up with TRBD2. Germline V gene sequence: CDR1 LNHDA, CDR2 SQIVND (reference sequence). V lost 10 bases to trimming and J lost 1 base; unmatched junction nucleotides: 9. This CDR3 region has 17 residues. The CDR3 DNA follows: TGTGCCACCCGGGGGACTAGCGGGAGGACGGGCACAGATACGCAGTATTTT. It encodes CATRGTSGRTGTDTQYF. The whole variable domain, filled in from reference TRBV19 and TRBJ2-3, reads DGGITQSPKYLFRKEGQNVTLSCEQNLNHDAMYWYRQDPGQGLRLIYYSQIVNDFQKGDIAEGYSVSREKKESFPLTVTSAQKNPTAFYLCATRGTSGRTGTDTQYFGPGTRLTVL.

This clone appeared once. The chain employs TRBV7-2 and TRBJ2-2; perhaps TRBD1 as D (5 bases). Germline assignment: CDR1 SGHTA and CDR2 FQGNSA. Trimming shortened V by 1 base and J by 5 bases, and 11 bases separated the two germline ends. The CDR3 totals 15 residues. The DNA for the CDR3 is TGTGCCAGCAGCTTAGTCAGGGTTCTTACCGGGGAGCTGTTTTTT. Its translation: CASSLVRVLTGELFF.

The chain combines TRBV30 with TRBJ2-3; D unclear. Per the germline V gene, CDR1 is GTSNPN and CDR2 is SVGIG (reference sequence). This CDR3 has 11 residues. V was trimmed by 3 bases and J by 5 bases, leaving 6 bases between them. The CDR3 region has the DNA TGTGCCTGGAGGGAGAGAGATACGCAGTATTTT. It is translated as CAWRERDTQYF. Drawing the rest from reference TRBV30 and TRBJ2-3, the complete variable domain is SQTIHQWPATLVQPVGSPLSLECTVEGTSNPNLYWYRQAAGRGLQLLFYSVGIGQISSEVPQNLSASRPQDRQFILSSKKLLLSDSGFYLCAWRERDTQYFGPGTRLTVL.

The chain links TRBV19 to TRBJ1-5, with D unresolved. The germline V and J ends were trimmed by 9 bases and 5 bases, with 20 bases remaining between them. The CDR3 loop spans 15 amino acids. Germline lookup yields CDR1 LNHDA and CDR2 SQIVND (reference sequence). DNA of the CDR3: TGTGCCAGCGCCTCCGAGACTCAATATCATCAGCCCCAGCATTTT. It codes for CASASETQYHQPQHF.

A single count supports this clone. This chain uses TRBV7-6 with TRBJ2-3; D is uncertain. Trimming left V 5 bases short and J 7 bases short, with 10 bases between. The CDR3 loop spans 12 amino acids. Per the germline V gene, CDR1 is SGHVS and CDR2 is FNYEAQ. The CDR3 DNA reads TGTGCCAGCAGCCCAATTAAAAATACGCAGTATTTT. It specifies CASSPIKNTQYF.

The gene calls are TRBV7-8 and TRBJ2-1, with D possibly TRBD2 on 5 matching bases. V shed 6 bases and J shed 9 bases, with 9 bases lying between them. The germline CDR1 and CDR2 sequences are SGHVS and FQNEAQ. This CDR3 spans 11 amino acids. The CDR3 sequence is CASRQSGEQFF. In nucleotides, the CDR3 is TGTGCCAGCAGACAAAGCGGTGAGCAGTTCTTC.

The gene calls are TRBV10-3 and TRBJ1-1; a weak D match, TRBD1 (5 bases). Germline V gene lookup returns CDR1 ENHRY and CDR2 SYGVKD. The CDR3 runs 15 residues. Trimming stripped 5 bases from V and 0 bases from J, with 13 bases between. The chain's CDR3 is CAISNSQGMNTEAFF. Written as DNA, the CDR3 is TGTGCCATCAGTAACTCTCAGGGAATGAACACTGAAGCTTTCTTT.

The rearrangement links TRBV5-1 to TRBJ2-7; possible D gene TRBD1, 6 bases. Between the trimmed V and J ends, which lost 4 bases and 2 bases, there was a span of 16 bases. The CDR3 contains 15 residues. CDR1 SGHRS and CDR2 YFSETQ come from the germline V gene. CDR3 sequence reads: CASSTGTYTTYEQYF. The CDR3 region has the DNA TGCGCCAGCAGCACCGGGACATACACTACCTACGAGCAGTACTTC. The entire variable domain, with the rest obtained from reference TRBV5-1 and TRBJ2-7, is as follows: KAGVTQTPRYLIKTRGQQVTLSCSPISGHRSVSWYQQTPGQGLQFLFEYFSETQRNKGNFPGRFSGRQFSNSRSEMNVSTLELGDSALYLCASSTGTYTTYEQYFGPGTRLTVT.

CDR3 region: CASSRGLSGRAAETQYF. CDR3 in DNA: TGTGCCAGCAGTCGAGGGCTTAGCGGGAGGGCCGCGGAGACCCAGTACTTC. The gene calls are TRBV27 and TRBJ2-5; 11 bases match TRBD2. Looked up from germline, CDR1 is MNHEY and CDR2 is SMNVEV (reference sequence). After removal of 5 bases from V and 5 bases from J, the junction contained 13 bases not matched to a gene. The CDR3 covers 17 residues.

The chain uses TRBV9 and TRBJ2-2; D unresolved. The CDR3 runs to 15 residues. V was trimmed by 3 bases and J by 8 bases, leaving 17 bases between them. CDR1 is SGDLS, CDR2 YYNGEE, per germline. The DNA of the CDR3 is TGTGCCAGCAGCGCCGCTCACAGTACTGGTGGGGAGCTGTTTTTT. Translation: CASSAAHSTGGELFF. Based on the CDR3 plus reference TRBV9 and TRBJ2-2, the full variable domain is DSGVTQTPKHLITATGQRVTLRCSPRSGDLSVYWYQQSLDQGLQFLIQYYNGEERAKGNILERFSAQQFPDLHSELNLSSLELGDSALYFCASSAAHSTGGELFFGEGSRLTVL.

J is TRBJ2-7 and V is TRBV7-8; a possible D gene is TRBD2 (6 bases). V lost 5 bases and J 3 bases, leaving 20 bases between the germline ends. This CDR3 has 16 amino acids. Germline V CDR1 and CDR2: SGHVS, FQNEAQ. The CDR3 loop reads CASSPLGSGGVYEQYF. The CDR3 DNA reads TGTGCCAGCAGCCCCTTAGGTAGCGGAGGAGTCTACGAGCAGTACTTC.

This chain uses TRBV15 with TRBJ2-1, with a possible D match to TRBD1 (6 bases). This CDR3 is built from 12 residues. Germline CDR1 is LNHNV and CDR2 is YYDKDF (reference sequence). The V end was cut by 8 bases, the J end by 12 bases, with 17 bases between. The CDR3 region has the DNA TGTGCCACCGCATCTCCCAGGGGCCCGCAGTTCTTC. Protein sequence: CATASPRGPQFF.

The rearrangement joins TRBV29-1 to TRBJ1-2; TRBD1 is a possible D gene (5 bases). This CDR3 has 12 residues. Per germline, CDR1 SQVTM and CDR2 ANQGSEA. V lost 4 bases, J lost 4 bases, and 10 bases lay in between. DNA for the CDR3: TGCAGCGTTGGACCGGGGGTCTATGGCTACACCTTC. Residues: CSVGPGVYGYTF.

J is TRBJ2-1 and V is TRBV4-3; D gene unclear. The CDR3 has 14 residues. V lost 1 base and J 10 bases, leaving 14 bases between the germline ends. Looked up from germline, CDR1 is LGHNA and CDR2 is YSLEER. The CDR3 reads CASSQGDTLQEQFF. CDR3 bases: TGCGCCAGCAGCCAAGGTGACACCTTACAGGAGCAGTTCTTC.

V and J are TRBV6-6 and TRBJ1-1, with D hard to call. Germline V gene sequence: CDR1 MNHNY, CDR2 SVGAGI (reference sequence). Trimming took 5 bases from V and 0 from J, leaving 10 bases between them. The CDR3 has 14 amino acids. CDR3 sequence reads: CASSSTDLNTEAFF. The DNA for the CDR3 is TGTGCCAGCAGTAGCACGGACCTGAACACTGAAGCTTTCTTT.

The chain is built from TRBV19 and TRBJ2-5, with D possibly matching TRBD1 (6 bases). The CDR3 is 13 amino acids. The V end lost 5 bases, the J end lost 1 base, and 8 bases lay between the germline ends. Germline values: CDR1 LNHDA, CDR2 SQIVND (reference sequence). CDR3 nucleotides: TGTGCCAGTAGTCAAGGGGGCCAAGAGACCCAGTACTTC. Its translation is CASSQGGQETQYF.

J is TRBJ1-5 and V is TRBV2; perhaps TRBD1 as D (6 bases). V was cut by 7 bases and J by 3 bases, with 16 bases left in between. The germline V gene encodes CDR1 SNHLY and CDR2 FYNNEI. The CDR3 is 15 amino acids. The chain's CDR3 is CASTLDRSPNQPQHF. In nucleotides, the CDR3 is TGTGCCAGCACCCTGGACAGATCCCCCAATCAGCCCCAGCATTTT.

The gene calls are TRBV13 and TRBJ2-6; the match to TRBD2 covers 9 bases. Germline CDR1 PRHDT, CDR2 FYEKMQ (reference sequence). V gave up 2 bases and J gave up 4 bases; unmatched junction bases: 9. The CDR3 loop spans 18 amino acids. The CDR3 DNA sequence: TGTGCCAGCAGCTTAAAGGGCGGGAGGGCTTCAGGGGCCAACGTCCTGACTTTC. Encoded protein: CASSLKGGRASGANVLTF.